One and the same sample provided the 14 T cell receptor beta chains below, sequenced in a study of tumor-infiltrating lymphocytes in primary liver carcinoma. Starting material of roughly 550 ng total RNA yielded TCR beta cDNA via a constant-region primer. Three nested multiplex PCR rounds, a slightly modified ARM-PCR method, built the TCR beta libraries. The study ran its first two PCR rounds for around 10 cycles each, using TRBV1-TRBV30 forward primers and a C-beta reverse primer. Each CDR3 protein gets one entry after TCRdb re-called the multiplex PCR reads with MiXCR. The sample has about 330,000 distinct CDR3 sequences; around 60% are singletons. Alongside blood RNA obtained from unsorted whole blood, germline DNA was also extracted. Sequenced input: peripheral blood. The origin of the receptors is a man aged 35 to 55 with primary liver carcinoma and hepatitis B virus infection.

This clonotype occurred once. A much larger clonotype is one base distant, so this may be a read error. The chain joins TRBV6-6 to TRBJ1-2; D might be TRBD1 (5 bases). The CDR3 runs 16 residues. CDR1 MNHNY and CDR2 SVGAGI come from the germline V gene (reference sequence). Trimming removed 0 bases from V and 8 bases from J, with 19 bases in between. CDR3 sequence reads: CASSYSAAGPAGGYTF. CDR3 DNA: TGTGCCAGCAGTTACTCCGCGGCAGGGCCAGCTGGGGGCTACACCTTC.

A word on this clonotype: Lacking the conserved final phenylalanine or tryptophan, this CDR3 likely reflects a read error. The rearrangement joins TRBV10-3 to TRBJ2-5; no firm D call. V was clipped by 6 bases and J by 2 bases, with 4 bases between them. The CDR3 sequence is 11 residues long. From germline, CDR1 is ENHRY and CDR2 SYGVKD. The CDR3 region has the DNA TGTGCCATCAGCGTACAAGAGACCCAGTACTCC. It yields the protein CAISVQETQYS.

This clonotype was observed many times. The chain has TRBV11-2 and TRBJ2-7; D gene unclear. CDR1 and CDR2 (germline): SGHAT, FQNNGV. V dropped 5 bases and J dropped 6 bases, with 17 bases sitting between them. The CDR3 covers 14 residues. CDR3 amino acids: CASSTRPGWGEQYF. CDR3 coding DNA: TGTGCCAGCAGCACCCGACCGGGTTGGGGCGAGCAGTACTTC.

This clonotype occurred a few times. V is TRBV5-1 and J is TRBJ2-5; TRBD1 matches 7 bases. Germline values: CDR1 SGHRS, CDR2 YFSETQ. Trimming cost V 4 bases and J 3 bases; bases outside gene matches: 6. The CDR3 consists of 14 residues. The CDR3 reads CASSDGTVKETQYF. The CDR3 DNA follows: TGCGCCAGCAGCGACGGGACAGTGAAAGAGACCCAGTACTTC.

With respect to this clonotype: A read error may produce the germline difference seen at one junction end. The genes are TRBV11-2 and TRBJ2-4, with a tentative D call TRBD2 (5 bases). CDR3 length: 16 residues. Germline CDR1 and CDR2: SGHAT and FQNNGV. CDR3 sequence: CASSPGSSLVKNIQYF. CDR3 DNA sequence: TGTGCTAGCAGCCCGGGATCCTCCCTAGTCAAAAACATTCAGTACTTC.

This clonotype was seen just once. A much larger clonotype is one base distant, so this may be a read error. This sequence joins TRBV5-4 and TRBJ2-1; a weak D match, TRBD1 (6 bases). The CDR3 loop spans 17 amino acids. Looked up from germline, CDR1 is SGHNT and CDR2 is YYREEE (reference sequence). V lost 7 bases, J lost 6 bases, and 26 bases lay in between. DNA for the CDR3: TGTGCCAGCGGCTCCGGTCGTTGGATTCAGGGGATCAATGAGCAGTTCTTC. Its translation: CASGSGRWIQGINEQFF.

This clonotype was observed a single time. Germline and junction disagree at one end, which may indicate a read error. V and J are TRBV11-2 and TRBJ2-7; the D gene is possibly TRBD2 (6 bases). Germline CDR1 SGHAT, CDR2 FQNNGV. CDR3 length equals 17 residues. In DNA form, the CDR3 reads TGTGCCAGCAGCTTATCGCCGGGGCGGGACCTGTCCTACGAGCACTACTTC. Encoded protein: CASSLSPGRDLSYEHYF. Filled out from reference TRBV11-2 and TRBJ2-7, the complete variable domain reads EAGVAQSPRYKIIEKRQSVAFWCNPISGHATLYWYQQILGQGPKLLIQFQNNGVVDDSQLPKDRFSAERLKGVDSTLKIQPAKLEDSAVYLCASSLSPGRDLSYEHYFGPGTRLTVT.

About this clonotype: The junction differs from germline at one of its ends, possibly a read error. The CDR3 coding sequence is TGTACCAGCAGCCGCCATCTCCAAGAGACTCAGTACTTC. Protein product: CTSSRHLQETQYF. The chain recombines TRBV11-2 with TRBJ2-5; D is ambiguous. CDR3 length: 13 amino acids. CDR1 SGHAT and CDR2 FQNNGV come from the germline V gene.

On this clonotype: Germline is not matched at one junction end, which may reflect a read error. The gene calls are TRBV29-1 and TRBJ1-1, with a weak D call TRBD1 (6 bases). Per the germline V gene, CDR1 is SQVTM and CDR2 is ANQGSEA. There are 14 residues in the CDR3. The CDR3, as DNA: TGCAACGTTGTCGGCTACAAGGGGGGCACTGAAGCTTTCTTT. Translation gives CNVVGYKGGTEAFF. The complete variable domain, with remaining parts taken from reference TRBV29-1 and TRBJ1-1, reads SAVISQKPSRDICQRGTSLTIQCQVDSQVTMMFWYRQQPGQSLTLIATANQGSEATYESGFVIDKFPISRPNLTFSTLTVSNMSPEDSSIYLCNVVGYKGGTEAFFGQGTRLTVV.

This chain uses TRBV4-2 with TRBJ1-2; possible D gene TRBD1, 6 bases. This CDR3 region has 16 residues. Germline V CDR1 and CDR2: LGHNA, YNFKEQ. The CDR3 nucleotides read TGTCCTAGCAGCCCAGGGACAACCGTCCAACTTCATGGCTACACCTTC. Translating gives CPSSPGTTVQLHGYTF.

A word on this clonotype: One junction end does not reproduce the germline sequence, and a read error may be involved. The rearrangement uses TRBV11-2 and TRBJ2-7; the D is unclear. This CDR3 is 14 amino acids long. Germline V gives CDR1 SGHAT, CDR2 FQNNGV. The CDR3 DNA follows: TGTGCCAGCGGCTTAGATCGAGAGGTTTACGAGCACTACTTC. It specifies CASGLDREVYEHYF.

On this clonotype: A much larger clone differs by one base, so this may be a read error. V usage is TRBV29-1 and J usage is TRBJ2-7, with 9 bases identical to TRBD1. Germline values: CDR1 SQVTM, CDR2 ANQGSEA. The CDR3 has 14 amino acids. CDR3 bases: TGCGGCGCCCCCTGGGACAGGGTGGCCTACGAGCAGTACTTC. Its protein is CGAPWDRVAYEQYF.

Comments on this clonotype: No conserved phenylalanine or tryptophan ends this CDR3, so it is likely a read error. Because the CDR3's place on the DNA is in doubt, the DNA is left out and the CDR3 is given as listed by TCRdb. CDR3: CASSLDRAGANVLAL. The chain uses TRBV11-2 and TRBJ2-6; no check of the table's D call, TRBD1, against the DNA was made. The CDR3 region is 15 residues in length, termini included. Germline CDR1 reads SGHAT; CDR2 reads FQNNGV.

About this clonotype itself: Germline and junction disagree at one end, which may indicate a read error. This chain links TRBV5-4 with TRBJ2-7, with 14 bases that match TRBD2. The germline CDR1 and CDR2 sequences are SGHNT and YYREEE (reference sequence). The CDR3 contains 16 residues. For the CDR3, the DNA is TGTGCCTGCAGCCCGGGACTAGCGGGAGCGTCCTACGAGCAGTACTTC. Translated, it gives CACSPGLAGASYEQYF.